The clone carrying this T cell receptor (beta chain) was seen only once. Original handling: How many nucleated cells were present was estimated from reference gene primer amplification. Sequenced by immunoSEQ multiplex PCR; TCRdb stores in-frame clones only, minus some. Clone size and V and J calls were adopted from that table, with D and trimming inferred from the DNA. The sample includes hundreds of thousands of clones, 65% to 90% of them seen just once. The data derive from a study of blood T cell repertoires in COVID-19. Study details: PBMCs, B-cell-depleted T cells, or T cells were the source of the cDNA or gDNA that made up the material.

Germline V gene lookup returns CDR1 SGHRS and CDR2 YFSETQ. V was shortened by 4 bases and J by 2 bases, with 14 bases between the two germline ends. The CDR3 spans 15 residues. The chain carries TRBV5-1 and TRBJ2-3; perhaps TRBD1 as D (6 bases). What was sequenced was peripheral blood. The clonotype was recovered from an elderly woman with active or convalescent COVID-19. This CDR3 is CASSVQGSATDTQYF. DNA for the CDR3: TGCGCCAGCAGCGTACAGGGAAGCGCCACAGATACGCAGTATTTT.